This is a list of T cell receptor beta chains from one sample in a study of PD-L1 blockade in urothelial cancer. Here immunoSEQ multiplex PCR was the method, and the copy in TCRdb shows in-frame clones only, minus some. Of about 110,000 clones listed, under 95% are singletons. Sequenced material: PBMCs, taken around atezolizumab (anti-PD-L1) treatment. The receptor source for this set is a man in his sixties with urothelial cancer. Each CDR3 is given with its conserved first and last residue. D genes are given only for firm matches. Size is omitted from some rows. Given values are once, few, many or a class for expanded clones.

d_gene	v_gene	abundance	j_gene	CDR3nt	CDR3aa
.	TRBV15	.	TRBJ2-1	TGTGCCACCAGCAGAGTGCGCAATGAGCAGTTCTTC	CATSRVRNEQFF
.	TRBV5-5	.	TRBJ2-7	TGTGCCAGCAGCTTGGCACAGGGTGTTTCCGAGCAGTACTTC	CASSLAQGVSEQYF
TRBD2	TRBV4-3	.	TRBJ2-5	TGCGCCAGCAGCCAAGATCACAGGGGGTATAGCGGGAGGGCATTATCAGAGACCCAGTACTTC	CASSQDHRGYSGRALSETQYF
.	TRBV4-1	.	TRBJ2-3	TGCGCCAGCAGCCAGGGGGGGCTAGGTGATACGCAGTATTTT	CASSQGGLGDTQYF
.	TRBV7-6	.	TRBJ2-5	TGTGCCAGCAGCTTCTCGACAGGCTCCCAAGAGACCCAGTACTTC	CASSFSTGSQETQYF
.	TRBV6-1	.	TRBJ1-2	TGTGCCAGCAGTAGCGTTTTACATTATGGCTACACCTTC	CASSSVLHYGYTF
.	TRBV4-3	.	TRBJ1-2	TGCGCCAGCAGCCAAGTCGAGGGAACCTATGGCTACACCTTC	CASSQVEGTYGYTF
TRBD1	TRBV7-2	.	TRBJ2-7	TGTGCCAGCACCCCGGGACAGGGGGCATCCTACGAGCAGTACTTC	CASTPGQGASYEQYF
TRBD1	TRBV7-2	.	TRBJ2-5	TGTGCCAGCAGCTTAGCGGGAACAGGGGGGGAGACCCAGTACTTC	CASSLAGTGGETQYF
TRBD1	TRBV11-2	.	TRBJ1-4	TGTGCCAGCAGCTTATCAGACAGGGGGCAGGCGGGAGAAAAACTGTTTTTT	CASSLSDRGQAGEKLFF
.	TRBV4-3	.	TRBJ2-5	TGCGCCAGCAGCCAAGACGCCGGGATGGTCAAAGAGACCCAGTACTTC	CASSQDAGMVKETQYF
TRBD2	TRBV4-3	once	TRBJ2-1	TGCGCCAGCAGCCAAGATGCTAGCGGGAGGAGTGAGCAGTTCTTC	CASSQDASGRSEQFF
.	TRBV4-3	.	TRBJ2-5	TGCGCCAGCAGCTGGGCGTATACAGATACGGAGACCCAGTACTTC	CASSWAYTDTETQYF
.	TRBV9	.	TRBJ2-3	TGTGCCAGCAGCGTAGCCAAAGATACGCAGTATTTT	CASSVAKDTQYF
TRBD1	TRBV29-1	few	TRBJ1-5	TGCAGCGTGACAGGGAATAGCAATCAGCCCCAGCATTTT	CSVTGNSNQPQHF